Below, one T cell receptor (beta chain) is given with its context. Its antigen is still unknown. This entry comes from a study of cytomegalovirus exposure and HLA in healthy donors. Whole-study findings and limits: The authors considered a cluster of highly shared sequence variants likely to be a sequencing artifact. TCR beta V- and J-gene trimming, according to a later analysis, was linked to a missense DCLRE1C variant.

The CDR3 covers 16 residues. With 2 bases clipped from V and 2 bases from J, the junction kept 7 bases outside the gene matches. Per germline, CDR1 ENHRY and CDR2 SYGVKD. The PCR employed 60 Vbeta primers together with 13 Jbeta primers. The method was immunoSEQ multiplex PCR; TCRdb's version includes in-frame clones alone and lacks a portion of them. The sample consists of about 200,000 clones, around 79% of them appearing once. At collection, donors were nominally healthy, but unrecorded immune exposures were probable. Sequenced material: PBMCs. The chain combines TRBV10-3 with TRBJ2-3; 7 bases agree with TRBD2. The clonotype originates from a male donor in good health and CMV-seropositive. CDR3 loop: CAISEGAGEITDTQYF. Written as DNA, the CDR3 is TGTGCCATCAGTGAGGGTGCGGGGGAGATCACAGATACGCAGTATTTT.